One and the same sample provided the 7 T cell receptor beta chains below, sequenced in a study of T cells in Graves' hyperthyroidism and ophthalmopathy. Researchers took RNA transcripts and amplified the TCR beta CDR3 regions from them. An initial round of RT-PCR targeting the TCR CDR3 relied on the HTBI primer set. Each CDR3 protein gets one entry after TCRdb re-called the multiplex PCR reads with MiXCR. The sample shows 490,000 or so distinct CDR3 sequences, 40% to 55% of them seen only once. The sample was peripheral blood or thyroid tissue (not recorded which). These receptors originate from an adult woman with Graves' disease, either hyperthyroidism or ophthalmopathy (not recorded which).

This clonotype appeared a single time. The J gene is TRBJ1-6, the V gene TRBV15, with D tentatively TRBD1 (5 bases). CDR1 is LNHNV and CDR2 is YYDKDF in the germline V gene (reference sequence). The CDR3 extends over 17 amino acids. The V and J ends lost 2 bases and 10 bases respectively, with 21 bases between them. The CDR3 reads CATSRYPRVFRQSPLHF. CDR3 DNA: TGTGCCACCAGCAGATATCCCCGGGTCTTCCGACAGTCACCCCTCCACTTT. The full variable domain, its missing parts supplied by reference TRBV15 and TRBJ1-6, is DAMVIQNPRYQVTQFGKPVTLSCSQTLNHNVMYWYQQKSSQAPKLLFHYYDKDFNNEADTPDNFQSRRPNTSFCFLDIRSPGLGDTAMYLCATSRYPRVFRQSPLHFGNGTRLTVT.

The chain employs TRBV11-2 and TRBJ1-1; D may be TRBD1 (5 bases). Germline V gene sequence: CDR1 SGHAT, CDR2 FQNNGV. V shed 5 bases and J shed 3 bases, with 16 bases lying between them. This CDR3 is 15 amino acids long. CDR3 sequence: CASSRDSGGDTEAFF. The DNA for the CDR3 is TGTGCCAGCAGCCGGGACTCTGGCGGGGACACTGAAGCTTTCTTT.

This clonotype was seen a few times. The V and J genes are TRBV7-9 and TRBJ2-1; 7 nucleotides line up with TRBD2. The CDR3 is made up of 16 amino acids. Trimming at V came to 2 bases and at J to 4 bases, leaving 8 bases not matched to a gene. Germline-derived CDR1 and CDR2 are SEHNR and FQNEAQ (reference sequence). CDR3 DNA: TGTGCCAGCAGCTTATGGGGGGGATCCTCTTACAATGAGCAGTTCTTC. Translated, it gives CASSLWGGSSYNEQFF.

This clonotype was recorded at least ten times. This chain links TRBV20-1 with TRBJ1-1; D is perhaps TRBD1 (6 bases). Per the germline V gene, CDR1 is DFQATT and CDR2 is SNEGSKA (reference sequence). The CDR3 has 12 amino acids. V lost 5 bases to trimming and J lost 8 bases, with 15 bases between them. CDR3 protein: CSARRRGGEAFF. The CDR3 coding sequence is TGCAGTGCTCGACGAAGGGGGGGAGAAGCTTTCTTT.

Ten or more counts support this clonotype. The chain couples TRBV5-1 to TRBJ2-5; the match to TRBD2 covers 12 bases. Germline CDR1 is SGHRS and CDR2 is YFSETQ. The CDR3 runs to 15 residues. V was clipped by 5 bases and J by 4 bases; unmatched bases: 6. Here the CDR3 reads CASRTSGRSPETQYF. The DNA for the CDR3 is TGCGCCAGCAGAACTAGCGGGAGGTCCCCAGAGACCCAGTACTTC. Complete variable domain (other parts from reference TRBV5-1 and TRBJ2-5): KAGVTQTPRYLIKTRGQQVTLSCSPISGHRSVSWYQQTPGQGLQFLFEYFSETQRNKGNFPGRFSGRQFSNSRSEMNVSTLELGDSALYLCASRTSGRSPETQYFGPGTRLLVL.

In this sample, this clonotype turned up a few times. The V gene is TRBV6-5, the J gene TRBJ1-6; no clear D. The CDR3 loop spans 13 amino acids. Deletions cut 6 bases from V and 10 bases from J, with 13 bases between. CDR1 is MNHEY and CDR2 is SVGAGI in the germline V gene. CDR3 nucleotide sequence: TGTGCCAGCAGGTGGAGGGTGGAGTCACCCCTCCACTTT. Translated: CASRWRVESPLHF.

This chain joins TRBV7-9 and TRBJ1-6, with D perhaps matching TRBD1 (5 bases). The CDR3 length is 17 residues. Per the germline V gene, CDR1 is SEHNR and CDR2 is FQNEAQ (reference sequence). Trimming shortened V by 2 bases and J by 2 bases, and 13 bases separated the two germline ends. CDR3 residues: CASSLTPWGAYNSPLHF. The CDR3, as DNA: TGTGCCAGCAGCTTAACCCCCTGGGGGGCCTATAATTCACCCCTCCACTTT.